This TCR beta chain was observed in a study of T cell responses to AZD1222 COVID-19 vaccine. Study context: Pooling covered second doses at about 4 or about 12 weeks.

Sequencing was performed with immunoSEQ multiplex PCR; in TCRdb, only in-frame clones are kept and a portion is missing. The table has 90,000 to 120,000 clones, around 89% seen once. Study-wide findings and caveats: The number of AZD1222 recipients seropositive at baseline was only five to seven.

Concerning this clone: Antigen: not known.

The starting material was peripheral blood, obtained on day 0 of AZD1222 vaccination. The sequence was collected from an adult in good health.

CDR3 residues: CASSSFYEQYF. CDR3 DNA: TGTGCCAGCAGTTCCTTCTACGAGCAGTACTTC. The chain combines TRBV6-2 or TRBV6-3 with TRBJ2-7; no reliable D call. The CDR3 loop spans 11 amino acids. Trimming cost V 4 bases and J 3 bases, with 4 bases left between them. Germline values: CDR1 MNHEY, CDR2 SVGEGT.